This TCR beta chain was identified during a study of chemoradiotherapy in HPV16-positive cancers. Measured with immunoSEQ multiplex PCR; TCRdb has only the in-frame clones, and not every one. The sample lists about 20,000 clones; around two thirds were seen once. Notes on this clone: Its antigen is not known.

Repertoires were sampled repeatedly during chemoradiotherapy. Study outcomes and limitations: HPV-responsive T-cell expansion during chemoradiotherapy was linked to improved recurrence-free survival in HPV16-positive patients. Candidate HPV-specific clones and E7-related TCR motifs grew in tumor during treatment.

The TCR originated in a human donor with HPV-associated anogenital cancer. This sample was taken from a patient who underwent chemoradiotherapy.

The CDR3 DNA is TGTGCCAGCAGTCTAAACAGGGGGGGTGAGCCCCAGCATTTT. It specifies CASSLNRGGEPQHF. The chain links TRBV6-1 to TRBJ1-5, with 8 bases fitting TRBD1. In germline, CDR1 is MNHNS, CDR2 SASEGT. The CDR3 extends over 14 amino acids. V shed 5 bases, J shed 8 bases, and the junction held 8 bases outside the gene matches.